This T cell receptor (beta chain) was obtained from a study of blood T cell repertoires in COVID-19. As for the study in general: PBMCs, B-cell-depleted T cells, or T cells were the source of the cDNA or gDNA that made up the material.

CDR1 and CDR2 (germline): SGHVS, FQNEAQ. There are 15 residues in the CDR3. Trimming took 0 bases from V and 7 from J; bases not matched to a gene: 5. Repertoires were generated with immunoSEQ multiplex PCR, while TCRdb's copy carries only in-frame clones and drops some. The sample shows roughly 330,000 clones, around 87% of them seen only once. Participants were placed into cohorts based on the clinical history they reported. Recovery among Cohort 3 donors was established by two negative PCRs, clearance, or symptom resolution. J is TRBJ1-2 and V is TRBV7-8, with 10 positions matching TRBD1. The sequenced sample consisted of PBMCs or T cells enriched from blood (not recorded which). The receptor's source is a woman in her twenties or thirties who had recovered from COVID-19. Here the CDR3 DNA reads TGTGCCAGCAGCTTAGCGGGGGACAGGGGCGGTGGCTACACCTTC. Amino acid sequence: CASSLAGDRGGGYTF.